The 26 T cell receptor beta chains given below trace back to one sample, sequenced in a study of T cells in Graves' hyperthyroidism and ophthalmopathy. The source material, RNA transcripts, was used to amplify TCR beta CDR3 regions. The HTBI primer set served for first-round RT-PCR of the TCR CDR3. Using its own MiXCR run on the multiplex PCR reads, TCRdb lists one record per CDR3 protein. The profile covers 350,000 or so distinct CDR3 sequences, with 15% to 20% appearing a single time and about 16% taken by the ten largest. Specimen: blood. The receptors shown here come from a woman aged 35 to 49 with Graves' ophthalmopathy.

This clonotype was recorded many times. The genes are TRBV29-1 and TRBJ2-7; tentatively, D is TRBD2 (6 bases). V lost 5 bases and J 3 bases, leaving 17 bases between the germline ends. Germline values: CDR1 SQVTM, CDR2 ANQGSEA. The CDR3 length is 14 residues. This CDR3 reads CSVYLEGKFYEQYF. The CDR3 nucleotides are TGCAGCGTTTATTTGGAGGGCAAATTCTACGAGCAGTACTTC.

The chain employs TRBV15 and TRBJ2-2; 8 bases match TRBD2. With V trimmed by 3 bases and J by 6 bases, 12 bases remained unmatched. CDR3 length equals 17 residues. Germline CDR1 reads LNHNV; CDR2 reads YYDKDF (reference sequence). The CDR3 nucleotides read TGTGCCACCAGCAGCCGGACTAGCCTCCGACGGGCCGGGGAGCTGTTTTTT. Protein: CATSSRTSLRRAGELFF. Based on the CDR3 plus reference TRBV15 and TRBJ2-2, the full variable domain is DAMVIQNPRYQVTQFGKPVTLSCSQTLNHNVMYWYQQKSSQAPKLLFHYYDKDFNNEADTPDNFQSRRPNTSFCFLDIRSPGLGDTAMYLCATSSRTSLRRAGELFFGEGSRLTVL.

This clonotype came up many times. The chain joins TRBV20-1 to TRBJ1-5; 9 nucleotides line up with TRBD1. The germline CDR1 and CDR2 sequences are DFQATT and SNEGSKA (reference sequence). The CDR3 loop spans 15 amino acids. V trimming: 0 bases; J trimming: 6 bases; junction bases outside the gene matches: 6. The CDR3 loop is CSARDPGQGFQPQHF. Written as DNA, the CDR3 is TGCAGTGCTAGAGATCCGGGACAGGGATTTCAGCCCCAGCATTTT.

This clonotype came up many times. J is TRBJ1-1 and V is TRBV5-1; no definite D call. Germline CDR1 reads SGHRS; CDR2 reads YFSETQ. This CDR3 spans 14 amino acids. Trimming took off 0 bases at V and 6 bases at J, with 12 bases between the two ends. This CDR3 is CASSLDTDIPEAFF. Here the CDR3 DNA reads TGCGCCAGCAGCTTGGATACCGACATCCCTGAAGCTTTCTTT.

This clonotype appeared a few times. V is TRBV28 and J is TRBJ1-6, with D possibly matching TRBD1 (6 bases). Trimming removed 2 bases at V and 6 bases at J, with 14 bases between. CDR3 length: 16 amino acids. Germline assignment: CDR1 MDHEN and CDR2 SYDVKM. The chain's CDR3 is CASSLTGQFGNSPLHF. Written as DNA, the CDR3 is TGTGCCAGCAGTTTAACAGGGCAGTTTGGTAATTCACCCCTCCACTTT.

This clonotype has ten or more counts. A single base separates this from a much larger clone, so it may be a read error. The chain carries TRBV12-3 or TRBV12-4 and TRBJ2-7, with 11 bases aligning to TRBD1. The length of the CDR3 is 15 residues. The CDR3 region is CASSMSGTGGYEQHF. The CDR3 coding sequence is TGTGCCAGCAGCATGTCCGGGACAGGGGGTTACGAGCAGCACTTC.

The V gene is TRBV4-3, the J gene TRBJ1-3, with D possibly TRBD1 on 5 matching bases. CDR3 length: 17 amino acids. Per germline, CDR1 LGHNA and CDR2 YSLEER. Trimming left V 0 bases short and J 2 bases short, with 14 bases between. The CDR3 DNA reads as TGCGCCAGCAGCCAAGAACGCGTGGGGCTCACTGGAAACACCATATATTTT. It encodes CASSQERVGLTGNTIYF.

This clonotype appeared many times. This chain connects TRBV7-8 to TRBJ2-2; no clear D gene. V gave up 3 bases and J gave up 6 bases, with 11 bases separating them. Looked up from germline, CDR1 is SGHVS and CDR2 is FQNEAQ. The CDR3 consists of 14 residues. In nucleotides, the CDR3 is TGTGCCAGCAGCTTCCGGACGGCCGCCGGGGAGCTGTTTTTT. Its translation is CASSFRTAAGELFF.

This clonotype was observed once. DNA for the CDR3: TGCAGTGCTAGAGATGCCGGGCTCAGCTACGAGCAGTACTTC. It translates to CSARDAGLSYEQYF. V and J are TRBV20-1 and TRBJ2-7; no clear D. The germline V and J ends were trimmed by 0 bases and 3 bases, with 12 bases remaining between them. Germline-derived CDR1 and CDR2 are DFQATT and SNEGSKA (reference sequence). The CDR3 length is 14 residues.

This clonotype was observed many times. CDR3 sequence reads: CASSNPGLAGNTGELFF. The DNA for the CDR3 is TGTGCCAGTAGTAATCCGGGACTAGCGGGCAACACCGGGGAGCTGTTTTTT. The chain uses TRBV19 and TRBJ2-2; 12 nucleotides agree with TRBD2. The length of the CDR3 is 17 residues. Germline V CDR1 and CDR2: LNHDA, SQIVND (reference sequence). Trimming took 4 bases from V and 2 from J; bases not matched to a gene: 5.

This clonotype was counted many times. This chain links TRBV6-2 or TRBV6-3 with TRBJ1-1; D is undetermined. Germline V gene lookup returns CDR1 MNHEY and CDR2 SVGEGT. Trimming removed 0 bases at V and 1 base at J, with 6 bases between. The CDR3 extends over 14 amino acids. The CDR3 spells CASSYSDTNTEAFF. Written as DNA, the CDR3 is TGTGCCAGCAGTTACTCAGATACGAACACTGAAGCTTTCTTT.

This clonotype was observed at least ten times. This chain joins TRBV19 and TRBJ1-2, with 8 positions matching TRBD1. This CDR3 has 13 amino acids. Germline V gene data show CDR1 as LNHDA and CDR2 as SQIVND (reference sequence). With 6 bases clipped from V and 4 bases from J, the junction kept 4 bases outside the gene matches. CDR3 nucleotide sequence: TGTGCCAGTAGCCCGGGACAGGCCTATGGCTACACCTTC. Protein: CASSPGQAYGYTF. Supplemented by reference TRBV19 and TRBJ1-2, the full variable domain reads DGGITQSPKYLFRKEGQNVTLSCEQNLNHDAMYWYRQDPGQGLRLIYYSQIVNDFQKGDIAEGYSVSREKKESFPLTVTSAQKNPTAFYLCASSPGQAYGYTFGSGTRLTVV.

This clonotype was found many times. The chain carries TRBV20-1 and TRBJ2-5; 11 positions agree with TRBD2. This CDR3 has 15 amino acids. The germline gives CDR1 DFQATT, CDR2 SNEGSKA (reference sequence). The V gene end was trimmed by 1 base and the J gene end by 5 bases; junction bases not matched to a gene: 6. For the CDR3, the DNA is TGCAGTGCTAGAGGTAGCGGGAGGGCCGAGGAGACCCAGTACTTC. The encoded protein is CSARGSGRAEETQYF.

Note on this clonotype: Germline is not matched at one junction end, which may reflect a read error. The V gene is TRBV11-2, the J gene TRBJ2-7; D is perhaps TRBD2 (5 bases). This CDR3 has 14 amino acids. The germline CDR1 and CDR2 sequences are SGHAT and FQNNGV. The CDR3 DNA is TGTGCCAGCAGCTTAAGTAACGGGATCACCGAGCAGCACTTC. This encodes CASSLSNGITEQHF.

This clonotype was counted ten times or more. The chain is built from TRBV2 and TRBJ2-7, with D possibly being TRBD1 (6 bases). Germline CDR1 SNHLY, CDR2 FYNNEI. The CDR3 extends over 14 amino acids. The V gene lost 8 bases and the J gene lost 0 bases, with 14 bases spanning the gap. CDR3 DNA sequence: TGTGCCAGCCAGGACAGTTCAGTCTCCTACGAGCAGTACTTC. This gives the protein CASQDSSVSYEQYF.

This clonotype was counted many times. This chain connects TRBV12-3 or TRBV12-4 to TRBJ1-5; D not resolved. The CDR3 loop spans 13 amino acids. Trimming shortened V by 6 bases and J by 5 bases, and 11 bases separated the two germline ends. The CDR3 bases are TGTGCCAGCAGCGTCAAGGCTGATCAGCCCCAGCATTTT. This gives the protein CASSVKADQPQHF.

The table lists this clonotype with many counts. V usage is TRBV28 and J usage is TRBJ1-1, with D possibly matching TRBD1 (5 bases). Germline lookup yields CDR1 MDHEN and CDR2 SYDVKM. This CDR3 region has 14 residues. The V end lost 7 bases, the J end lost 4 bases, and 16 bases lay between the germline ends. The CDR3 DNA follows: TGTGCCAGCAATTTCCTAGTGGGGGGCACTGAAGCTTTCTTT. This codes for CASNFLVGGTEAFF.

There are many counts of this clonotype. V is TRBV27 and J is TRBJ1-1, with 8 bases matching TRBD1. The V segment lost 6 bases and the J segment 3 bases; nucleotides outside the gene matches: 3. CDR3 length: 13 amino acids. Germline-derived CDR1 and CDR2 are MNHEY and SMNVEV (reference sequence). In DNA, the CDR3 is TGTGCCAGCAGCCAACAGGGGGACACTGAAGCTTTCTTT. Its translation: CASSQQGDTEAFF.

This clonotype was seen repeatedly, ten times or more. This sequence joins TRBV19 and TRBJ1-5; D is ambiguous. Trimming took off 6 bases at V and 0 bases at J, with 9 bases between the two ends. This CDR3 spans 14 amino acids. The V gene's germline CDR1 is LNHDA and CDR2 SQIVND (reference sequence). This chain's CDR3 is CASRGQYSNQPQHF. Here the CDR3 DNA reads TGTGCCAGTAGGGGCCAATATAGCAATCAGCCCCAGCATTTT.

This rearrangement joins TRBV6-1 to TRBJ1-1; D is unclear. V gave up 6 bases and J gave up 2 bases, with 10 bases separating them. The CDR3 loop spans 13 amino acids. The germline CDR1 and CDR2 sequences are MNHNS and SASEGT. CDR3 amino acids: CASRRNSNTEAFF. As DNA, the CDR3 is TGTGCCAGCAGAAGAAACAGCAACACTGAAGCTTTCTTT.

V is TRBV14 and J is TRBJ1-1; D gene unclear. Trimming took 1 base from V and 1 from J, leaving 10 bases between them. The CDR3 totals 15 residues. Looked up from germline, CDR1 is SGHDN and CDR2 is FVKESK. The CDR3 spells CASSQVRIQNTEAFF. Here the CDR3 DNA reads TGTGCCAGCAGCCAAGTCAGAATCCAGAACACTGAAGCTTTCTTT. Filled out from reference TRBV14 and TRBJ1-1, the complete variable domain reads EAGVTQFPSHSVIEKGQTVTLRCDPISGHDNLYWYRRVMGKEIKFLLHFVKESKQDESGMPNNRFLAERTGGTYSTLKVQPAELEDSGVYFCASSQVRIQNTEAFFGQGTRLTVV.

This clonotype was seen many times. This chain links TRBV28 with TRBJ2-3; 8 nucleotides align to TRBD1. Germline CDR1 MDHEN, CDR2 SYDVKM. This CDR3 has 14 residues. V lost 1 base and J lost 4; bases outside the gene matches: 1. The CDR3 DNA is TGTGCCAGCAGTTTATTACAGGGGGCAGATACGCAGTATTTT. Translated: CASSLLQGADTQYF.

At least ten counts were recorded for this clonotype. The chain employs TRBV6-2 or TRBV6-3 and TRBJ1-1; D gene unclear. CDR3 length equals 12 residues. Germline CDR1 and CDR2: MNHEY and SVGEGT. The V end was cut by 2 bases, the J end by 8 bases, with 9 bases between. CDR3 residues: CASSYGVGEAFF. The CDR3 region has the DNA TGTGCCAGCAGTTACGGGGTAGGAGAAGCTTTCTTT.

This clonotype was recorded many times. The chain is built from TRBV30 and TRBJ1-2; weak D call: TRBD1 (5 bases). The CDR3 spans 13 residues. V was cut by 3 bases and J by 5 bases, with 13 bases left in between. The germline gives CDR1 GTSNPN, CDR2 SVGIG (reference sequence). The CDR3 sequence is CAWSAQGIYGYTF. CDR3 bases: TGTGCCTGGAGCGCCCAGGGAATTTATGGCTACACCTTC.

The chain combines TRBV6-2 or TRBV6-3 with TRBJ2-5; D is perhaps TRBD2 (6 bases). V was shortened by 3 bases and J by 4 bases, with 15 bases between the two germline ends. Germline-derived CDR1 and CDR2 are MNHEY and SVGEGT. The CDR3 sequence is 15 residues long. The CDR3 loop reads CASSYGGGRRETQYF. The DNA for the CDR3 is TGTGCCAGCAGTTATGGGGGAGGACGACGAGAGACCCAGTACTTC.

The table lists this clonotype with many counts. This chain uses TRBV20-1 with TRBJ1-1; tentatively, D is TRBD1 (5 bases). The CDR3 is 13 residues long. V gave up 6 bases and J gave up 1 base, with 12 bases separating them. The germline CDR1 and CDR2 sequences are DFQATT and SNEGSKA (reference sequence). CDR3: CSANYRRNTEAFF. The DNA for the CDR3 is TGCAGTGCGAACTACAGGAGGAACACTGAAGCTTTCTTT.